This T cell receptor beta chain was profiled in a study of shared clonotypes between healthy human individuals. Clones were read by immunoSEQ multiplex PCR, and TCRdb kept only the in-frame ones, dropping some. The profile shows about 1.5 million clones, approximately 98% of them singletons. The length of the CDR3 is 17 residues. Germline V gene lookup returns CDR1 SEHNR and CDR2 FQNEAQ (reference sequence). Trimming cost V 1 base and J 4 bases; bases outside gene matches: 9. A remark on this clone: Its matching antigen is unknown.

Study-wide points: Rarefaction curves obtained for sorted subsets showed sequencing incomplete despite large depth. Sequencing depth was predicted to influence how clonotypes are shared among donors. Exclusively blood specimens were collected; tissue repertoires likely differ.

The chain couples TRBV7-9 to TRBJ2-1, with 8 bases fitting TRBD1. The sequencing input was naive CD4+ T cells sorted from blood. As for subset: CD45RA+ positively selected. The source is a man younger than 40 in good health. The CDR3 here is CASSLVPDRGSYNEQFF. As DNA, the CDR3 is TGTGCCAGCAGCTTAGTTCCAGACAGGGGATCGTACAATGAGCAGTTCTTC.